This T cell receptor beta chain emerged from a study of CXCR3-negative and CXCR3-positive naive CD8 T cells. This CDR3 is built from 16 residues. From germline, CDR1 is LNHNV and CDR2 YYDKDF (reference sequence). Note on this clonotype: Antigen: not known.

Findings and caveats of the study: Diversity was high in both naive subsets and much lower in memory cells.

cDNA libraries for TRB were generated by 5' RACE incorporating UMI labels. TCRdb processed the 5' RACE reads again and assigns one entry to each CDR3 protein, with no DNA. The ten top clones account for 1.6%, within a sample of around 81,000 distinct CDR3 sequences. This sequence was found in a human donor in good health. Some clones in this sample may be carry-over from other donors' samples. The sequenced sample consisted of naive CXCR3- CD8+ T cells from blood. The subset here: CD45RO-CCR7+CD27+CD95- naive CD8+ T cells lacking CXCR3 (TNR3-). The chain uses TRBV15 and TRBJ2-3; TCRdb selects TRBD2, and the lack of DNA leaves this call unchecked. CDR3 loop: CATSRDRAGSSGTQYF. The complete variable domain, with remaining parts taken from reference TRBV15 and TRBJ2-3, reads DAMVIQNPRYQVTQFGKPVTLSCSQTLNHNVMYWYQQKSSQAPKLLFHYYDKDFNNEADTPDNFQSRRPNTSFCFLDIRSPGLGDTAMYLCATSRDRAGSSGTQYFGPGTRLTVL.